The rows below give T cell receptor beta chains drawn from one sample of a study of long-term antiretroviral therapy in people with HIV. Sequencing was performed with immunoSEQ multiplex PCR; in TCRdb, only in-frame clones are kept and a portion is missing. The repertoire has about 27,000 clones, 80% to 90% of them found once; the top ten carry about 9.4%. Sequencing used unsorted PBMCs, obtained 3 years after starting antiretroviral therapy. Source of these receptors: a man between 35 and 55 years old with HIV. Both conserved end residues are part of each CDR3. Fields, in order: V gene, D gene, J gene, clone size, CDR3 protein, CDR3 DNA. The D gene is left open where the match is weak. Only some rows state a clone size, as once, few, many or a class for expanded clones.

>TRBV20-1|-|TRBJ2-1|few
CSASDHEQFF
TGCAGTGCTAGCGACCATGAGCAGTTCTTC
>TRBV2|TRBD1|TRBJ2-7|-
CASSEGQGSYEQYF
TGTGCCAGCAGTGAGGGACAGGGGTCCTACGAGCAGTACTTC
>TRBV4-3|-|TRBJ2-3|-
CASSQDGGQGGRNTQYF
TGCGCCAGCAGCCAAGATGGGGGTCAGGGAGGACGGAATACGCAGTATTTT
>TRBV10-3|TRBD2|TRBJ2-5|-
CAISELAGMETQYF
TGTGCCATCAGTGAACTAGCGGGAATGGAGACCCAGTACTTC
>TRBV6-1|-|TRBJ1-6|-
CASSDSRDTTYNSPLHF
TGTGCCAGCAGTGATTCCCGGGACACCACTTATAATTCACCCCTCCACTTT
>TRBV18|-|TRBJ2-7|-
CASSPQGSSYEQYF
TGTGCCAGCTCACCGCAGGGCAGCTCCTACGAGCAGTACTTC
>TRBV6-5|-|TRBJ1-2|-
CASSYRESGDGDGYTF
TGTGCCAGCAGTTACCGGGAATCGGGCGATGGTGATGGCTACACCTTC
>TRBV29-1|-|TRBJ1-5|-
CSVYWDPNQPQHF
TGCAGCGTTTACTGGGATCCGAATCAGCCCCAGCATTTT
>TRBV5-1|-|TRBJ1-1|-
CASSRDGNEAFF
TGCGCCAGCAGCCGCGACGGTAATGAAGCTTTCTTT
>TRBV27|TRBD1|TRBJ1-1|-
CASSSETGVVNTEAFF
TGTGCCAGCAGTTCAGAGACAGGGGTTGTGAACACTGAAGCTTTCTTT
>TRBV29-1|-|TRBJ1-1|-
CSVVGGWDTEAFF
TGCAGCGTTGTGGGAGGATGGGACACTGAAGCTTTCTTT
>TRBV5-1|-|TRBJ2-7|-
CASSLEPKDEQYF
TGCGCCAGCAGCTTGGAGCCAAAAGACGAGCAGTACTTC
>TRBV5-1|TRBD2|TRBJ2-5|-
CASRSGLAGTFKETQYF
TGCGCCAGCAGGAGCGGACTAGCGGGTACCTTCAAAGAGACCCAGTACTTC
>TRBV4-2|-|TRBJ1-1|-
CASSPLRGPLAEAFF
TGTGCCAGCAGCCCCCTTCGTGGGCCCCTAGCTGAAGCTTTCTTT
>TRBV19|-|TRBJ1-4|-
CASSIGGLGNEKLFF
TGTGCCAGTAGTATCGGGGGGCTCGGTAATGAAAAACTGTTTTTT
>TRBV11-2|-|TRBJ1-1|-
CASSIQENTEAFF
TGTGCCAGCAGCATACAGGAGAACACTGAAGCTTTCTTT
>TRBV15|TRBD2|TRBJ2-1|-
CATGLAGGSYNEQFF
TGTGCCACCGGACTAGCGGGGGGTTCCTACAATGAGCAGTTCTTC
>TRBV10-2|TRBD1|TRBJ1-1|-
CASSEGTGLNTEAFF
TGCGCCAGCAGTGAGGGGACAGGGTTGAACACTGAAGCTTTCTTT
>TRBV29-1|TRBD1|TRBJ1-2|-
CSGRDSSNYGYTF
TGCAGCGGGCGGGACAGCTCAAACTATGGCTACACCTTC
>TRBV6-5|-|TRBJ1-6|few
CASTPSQAIQTLHF
TGTGCCAGCACACCCAGTCAGGCCATCCAGACCCTCCACTTT
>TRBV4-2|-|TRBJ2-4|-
CASSPPTGNIQYF
TGTGCCAGCAGCCCCCCCACGGGAAACATTCAGTACTTC
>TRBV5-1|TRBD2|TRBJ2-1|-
CASSLVRGEAGSEQFF
TGCGCCAGCAGCTTGGTCCGGGGCGAAGCGGGAAGTGAGCAGTTCTTC
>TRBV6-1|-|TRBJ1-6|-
CASRREQNYNSPLHF
TGTGCCAGCAGACGGGAACAAAACTATAATTCACCCCTCCACTTT